This TCR beta chain was obtained from a study of T cells in Graves' hyperthyroidism and ophthalmopathy. Broader study findings: Clonotypes that were expanded in thyroid above 0.001 mostly appeared in blood too.

The CDR3 runs to 13 residues. The V end lost 4 bases, the J end lost 8 bases, and 12 bases lay between the germline ends. Germline values: CDR1 ENHRY, CDR2 SYGVKD. Template material for amplifying TCR beta CDR3 regions consisted of RNA transcripts. The HTBI primer set was used in a first-round RT-PCR of the TCR CDR3. TCRdb used MiXCR to reprocess the multiplex PCR reads, holding one entry per CDR3 protein. The repertoire includes fewer than 500,000 distinct CDR3 sequences, 13% of them detected once, and under 25% sits in the top ten. Hyperthyroidism was newly diagnosed in patients aged 18 to 65 (duration under 2 months). In its sample, this clonotype was seen many times. What it binds is not known.

The sequencing input was blood. The chain employs TRBV10-3 and TRBJ2-1, with D maybe TRBD1 (6 bases). The TCR comes from a man aged 25-40 years with Graves' hyperthyroidism that later progressed to Graves' ophthalmopathy. The CDR3: CAISVRGSDEQFF. The DNA for the CDR3 is TGTGCCATCAGTGTTAGGGGGAGTGATGAGCAGTTCTTC.